This T cell receptor beta chain was profiled in a study of blood T cell repertoires in COVID-19. As for the study in general: Samples of COVID-19 (acute and convalescent) were obtained from the United States, Italy and Spain.

With V trimmed by 4 bases and J by 7 bases, 7 bases remained unmatched. Germline V gene sequence: CDR1 SGHNT, CDR2 YYREEE (reference sequence). The CDR3 contains 13 residues. TCRdb's table, derived via immunoSEQ multiplex PCR, lists solely in-frame clones and lacks some. This table holds hundreds of thousands of clones, about 87% found once. Enrollment of patients from Seattle took place during active infection, with longitudinal follow-up. Sample: peripheral blood. The chain employs TRBV5-4 and TRBJ1-2; 7 nucleotides agree with TRBD1. This clonotype originated in a woman in her 70s with COVID-19, enrolled during active disease. The DNA for the CDR3 is TGTGCCAGCAGCGTGCGACAGGGAGGTGGCTACACCTTC. Encoded protein: CASSVRQGGGYTF. The full variable domain, in which reference TRBV5-4 and TRBJ1-2 provide the parts outside the CDR3, is ETGVTQSPTHLIKTRGQQVTLRCSSQSGHNTVSWYQQALGQGPQFIFQYYREEENGRGNFPPRFSGLQFPNYSSELNVNALELDDSALYLCASSVRQGGGYTFGSGTRLTVV.